These 2 T cell receptor beta chains share one sample of origin, sequenced in a study of cytotoxic CD8 clonotypes in ibrutinib-treated CLL. Clones were read by immunoSEQ multiplex PCR, and TCRdb kept only the in-frame ones, dropping some. Of over 100,000 clones in the sample, approximately 56% were seen once. This material consisted of PBMCs, taken after 24 months of ibrutinib treatment. These receptors came from a human donor with chronic lymphocytic leukemia.

The V and J genes are TRBV19 and TRBJ2-5, with TRBD1 matching 7 bases. CDR1 is LNHDA and CDR2 is SQIVND in the germline V gene (reference sequence). The CDR3 contains 16 residues. The V segment lost 4 bases and the J segment 5 bases; nucleotides outside the gene matches: 13. The CDR3 DNA sequence: TGTGCCAGTAGTACTAGACAGGGCAGATTACGGGAGACCCAGTACTTC. Amino acid sequence: CASSTRQGRLRETQYF.

The CDR3 spells CASSSERTSGAFGGNEQFF. CDR3 nucleotides: TGTGCCAGCAGCTCGGAACGGACTAGCGGGGCCTTTGGGGGCAATGAGCAGTTCTTC. J is TRBJ2-1 and V is TRBV5-6; 12 nucleotides agree with TRBD2. Germline lookup yields CDR1 SGHDT and CDR2 YYEEEE. CDR3 size: 19 residues. The V and J ends lost 3 bases and 6 bases, in that order; junction bases with no gene match: 16.